What follows describes a single T cell receptor beta chain. This clone was detected a few times. The antigen this receptor binds is unknown. Base qualities are not recorded, but no much larger clone differs from it by a single base. The collaborating institutions used their own protocols to collect whole blood in K2EDTA tubes. For TCRbeta analysis, collaborators shipped samples as frozen whole blood, isolated PBMCs, or DNA extracted from either of those sample types. This sample is part of a study of blood T cell repertoires in COVID-19 (dated by TCRdb to 2020 to 2022). Looking at the study overall: Samples covering the acute and convalescent phases of COVID-19 were provided by collaborators in the United States, Italy and Spain. The material from the prospective study consisted of cDNA or gDNA derived from T cells, B-cell-depleted T cells, or PBMCs. Subjects who had been exposed to COVID-19, were actively infected with it, or had recovered from it provided the deeply sampled blood TCRbeta repertoires that made up the dataset. The repertoires were released in a freely available public database intended as a resource for research on the immune response to SARS-CoV-2. The samples were drawn from two sources: the first 160 participants of the ongoing ImmuneRACE study, and 1,254 subjects contributed by 6 global collaborators. A de-identified subject ID, COVID-19 status, age in years and sex were almost always included in the sample metadata. Where HLA class I and class II types were available, the types were taken from metadata supplied by the sample provider, not from assay-based typing.

The immunoSEQ Assay, a bias-controlled multiplex PCR, was used to amplify TCRbeta CDR3 regions from genomic DNA. The study's own analysis went as follows. The number of nucleated cells in each sample was estimated from the amplification of reference gene primers within the assay. To quantify the absolute abundance of each unique TCRbeta CDR3 rearrangement, sequence reads were collapsed and filtered. For each sample, productive Simpson clonality was calculated by taking the square root of Simpson's diversity index across productive rearrangements. TCRdb re-hosts the immuneACCESS table, in-frame sequences only. Its copies lack some clones; in the studies checked, an unresolved V gene accounts for under half of them, and the cause for the rest is not known. From that table come the V and J calls and clone size; the DNA was used to work out D and trimming. The sample records roughly 150,000 clones, about 90% of which are singletons. Approximately 3% of the sample is taken by the ten largest.

The CDR3 measures 16 amino acids from cysteine to phenylalanine. The entry retains the CDR3 DNA only, 48 bases that are in frame from base 1. CDR1 and CDR2 (SNHLY, FYNNEI) derive from the germline V gene. Trimming leaves V shorter by 6 bases and J shorter by 0 bases, with the junction holding 8 bases beyond the gene matches. Findings and caveats that apply to the study as a whole: The amount of clinical and demographic metadata varied by source and participant and was provided uncurated.

The rearrangement joined TRBV2 to TRBJ2-7, and TRBD2 matches 10 of the central bases. The origin of this receptor is a man aged 60 to 75 with acute or convalescent COVID-19. The sample was peripheral blood. At the DNA level, the sequence is TGTGCCAGCAGAGCTGGACTAGCGGCAAGCTCCTACGAGCAGTACTTC. This gives the protein CASRAGLAASSYEQYF.